The 18 T cell receptor beta chains in this list originate from one sample, sequenced in a study of blood T cell repertoires in COVID-19. The assay was immunoSEQ multiplex PCR, and TCRdb's table has in-frame clones only and misses some. The repertoire holds 95,000 to 150,000 clones, with 84% as singletons. The sample taken for sequencing was PBMCs or T cells enriched from blood (not recorded which). All receptors come from a young woman who had recovered from COVID-19.

The chain carries TRBV9 and TRBJ1-1; 7 bases agree with TRBD1. Germline V gene sequence: CDR1 SGDLS, CDR2 YYNGEE. Germline trimming cut 2 bases from V and 5 bases from J; bases unmatched to any gene: 9. The CDR3 has 15 residues. CDR3 in DNA: TGTGCCAGCAGCGTGGGACAGTCGAGGGGGACTGAAGCTTTCTTT. This translates into CASSVGQSRGTEAFF.

This chain connects TRBV30 to TRBJ2-7; D unclear. There are 12 residues in the CDR3. Germline lookup yields CDR1 GTSNPN and CDR2 SVGIG (reference sequence). V shed 3 bases and J shed 3 bases, with 9 bases lying between them. The CDR3 is CAWRSGLYEQYF. The CDR3 DNA reads as TGTGCCTGGAGGTCGGGTCTCTACGAGCAGTACTTC. Filled out from reference TRBV30 and TRBJ2-7, the complete variable domain reads SQTIHQWPATLVQPVGSPLSLECTVEGTSNPNLYWYRQAAGRGLQLLFYSVGIGQISSEVPQNLSASRPQDRQFILSSKKLLLSDSGFYLCAWRSGLYEQYFGPGTRLTVT.

V and J are TRBV4-1 and TRBJ2-1; D call uncertain. CDR3 length: 13 amino acids. Deletions cut 2 bases from V and 1 base from J, with 3 bases between. The germline gives CDR1 MGHRA, CDR2 YSYEKL. CDR3 nucleotides: TGCGCCAGCAGCCAATCATCCTACAATGAGCAGTTCTTC. Protein product: CASSQSSYNEQFF.

V usage is TRBV28 and J usage is TRBJ2-2; 9 bases agree with TRBD1. The length of the CDR3 is 15 residues. The V gene's germline CDR1 is MDHEN and CDR2 SYDVKM. The ends lost 5 bases at V and 6 bases at J; junction bases unmatched: 7. CDR3 in DNA: TGTGCCAGCAGTCGCTACAGGGGGCGCCCCGGGGAGCTGTTTTTT. It is translated as CASSRYRGRPGELFF.

The chain joins TRBV20-1 to TRBJ2-5; the D is unclear. Trimming cost V 4 bases and J 5 bases, with 8 bases left between them. The CDR3 is 11 residues long. Germline V gene lookup returns CDR1 DFQATT and CDR2 SNEGSKA (reference sequence). The CDR3 nucleotides read TGCAGTGCTATCCCCGGGGAGACCCAGTACTTC. It codes for CSAIPGETQYF.

V gene TRBV9 combines with J gene TRBJ2-1, with D tentatively TRBD2 (6 bases). Trimming shortened V by 7 bases and J by 1 base, and 15 bases separated the two germline ends. Germline V gives CDR1 SGDLS, CDR2 YYNGEE. The CDR3 loop spans 15 amino acids. CDR3 loop: CASARIAGSYNEQFF. The CDR3 DNA reads TGTGCCAGCGCCCGAATCGCGGGATCCTACAATGAGCAGTTCTTC.

V is TRBV13 and J is TRBJ1-3; no clear D gene. CDR1 PRHDT and CDR2 FYEKMQ come from the germline V gene (reference sequence). The CDR3 totals 17 residues. V dropped 8 bases and J dropped 0 bases, with 20 bases sitting between them. CDR3 DNA sequence: TGTGCCAGCGCCCTGGGAGGGTATTTTGACTCTGGAAACACCATATATTTT. Translating gives CASALGGYFDSGNTIYF. Complete variable domain (other parts from reference TRBV13 and TRBJ1-3): AAGVIQSPRHLIKEKRETATLKCYPIPRHDTVYWYQQGPGQDPQFLISFYEKMQSDKGSIPDRFSAQQFSDYHSELNMSSLELGDSALYFCASALGGYFDSGNTIYFGEGSWLTVV.

This chain joins TRBV5-6 and TRBJ2-1, with 9 bases that match TRBD1. The trim removed 3 bases at V and 5 bases at J, leaving 9 bases unmatched. The CDR3 is 16 amino acids. Germline V gene lookup returns CDR1 SGHDT and CDR2 YYEEEE. CDR3 DNA sequence: TGTGCCAGCAGCTCCCTCGAGGGACAGGGACACAATGAGCAGTTCTTC. This sequence encodes CASSSLEGQGHNEQFF.

This chain connects TRBV30 to TRBJ2-1, with 9 bases matching TRBD1. This CDR3 has 14 amino acids. Germline V lookup: CDR1 GTSNPN, CDR2 SVGIG (reference sequence). The junction had 7 bases not matched to a gene; V was cut back by 4 bases and J by 6 bases. DNA for the CDR3: TGTGCCTGGACGCGGGGGACAGGGCCCAATGAGCAGTTCTTC. It translates to CAWTRGTGPNEQFF.

This chain links TRBV5-6 with TRBJ1-2, with unresolved D. The CDR3 is made up of 13 amino acids. Trimming took off 0 bases at V and 4 bases at J, with 7 bases between the two ends. From germline, CDR1 is SGHDT and CDR2 YYEEEE. In DNA, the CDR3 is TGTGCCAGCAGCTTGGTATCCAGCTATGGCTACACCTTC. It encodes CASSLVSSYGYTF.

This clone appeared once. V is TRBV18 and J is TRBJ1-1; D is unclear. The ends were cut back, 5 bases at V and 7 bases at J, with 17 bases in the middle. The germline V gene has CDR1 KGHSH and CDR2 LQKENI. This CDR3 region has 14 residues. The CDR3 here is CASSLRSQANEAFF. Here the CDR3 DNA reads TGTGCCAGCTCATTACGCTCTCAGGCAAATGAAGCTTTCTTT.

V gene TRBV10-1 combines with J gene TRBJ2-1, with 7 nucleotides matching TRBD2. V lost 4 bases to trimming and J lost 0 bases; unmatched junction nucleotides: 3. The CDR3 has 15 residues. The germline CDR1 and CDR2 sequences are WNHNN and SYGVQD (reference sequence). CDR3 sequence: CASSVSSGSYNEQFF. CDR3 bases: TGCGCCAGCAGTGTATCTAGCGGCTCCTACAATGAGCAGTTCTTC.

The chain recombines TRBV29-1 with TRBJ2-7; tentative D call: TRBD2 (6 bases). Germline V gene sequence: CDR1 SQVTM, CDR2 ANQGSEA. The germline V and J ends were trimmed by 5 bases and 7 bases, with 27 bases remaining between them. The length of the CDR3 is 16 residues. CDR3 DNA: TGCAGCGTTCGGGCCAGCGGGCTGACGGGAGTTAGGGAGCAGTACTTC. It codes for CSVRASGLTGVREQYF.

The chain couples TRBV30 to TRBJ1-4; D is perhaps TRBD1 (6 bases). Germline CDR1 reads GTSNPN; CDR2 reads SVGIG (reference sequence). The ends were cut back, 3 bases at V and 7 bases at J, with 12 bases in the middle. The CDR3 totals 13 residues. The DNA for the CDR3 is TGTGCCTGGAGCGGGGGGGCGCGTGAAAAACTGTTTTTT. This encodes CAWSGGAREKLFF.

The V call is TRBV3-1 (or the pseudogene TRBV3-2), the J call TRBJ2-1, with D tentatively TRBD2 (5 bases). The ends were cut back, 0 bases at V and 7 bases at J, with 10 bases in the middle. Germline CDR1 is LGHDT and CDR2 is YNNKEL (reference sequence). CDR3 length equals 14 residues. The CDR3: CASSQDSVQNEQFF. CDR3 in DNA: TGTGCCAGCAGCCAAGATAGCGTACAGAATGAGCAGTTCTTC.

The rearrangement joins TRBV27 to TRBJ2-7; weak D call: TRBD1 (6 bases). From germline, CDR1 is MNHEY and CDR2 SMNVEV (reference sequence). V lost 2 bases and J 0 bases, leaving 8 bases between the germline ends. The CDR3 extends over 14 amino acids. The CDR3, as DNA: TGTGCCAGCAGTTTAAGGGACAACTCCTACGAGCAGTACTTC. Translation: CASSLRDNSYEQYF.

The rearrangement links TRBV25-1 to TRBJ1-4, with D maybe TRBD1 (5 bases). V lost 6 bases, J lost 7 bases, and 18 bases lay in between. The CDR3 consists of 15 residues. Per the germline V gene, CDR1 is MGHDK and CDR2 is SYGVNS. In nucleotides, the CDR3 is TGTGCCAGCAGCCAAAACAGGCCCTGGAGTGAAAAACTGTTTTTT. Translating gives CASSQNRPWSEKLFF.

The rearrangement uses TRBV19 and TRBJ1-5; perhaps TRBD1 as D (5 bases). The germline V and J ends were trimmed by 1 base and 6 bases, with 13 bases remaining between them. In germline, CDR1 is LNHDA, CDR2 SQIVND (reference sequence). This CDR3 has 15 residues. As DNA, the CDR3 is TGTGCCAGTAGTATAGGGGGGGGTTTCCCTCAGCCCCAGCATTTT. Protein product: CASSIGGGFPQPQHF.